This T cell receptor beta chain comes out of a study of control samples from healthy donors and cancer patients. Germline V gives CDR1 KGHSH, CDR2 LQKENI. CDR3 length: 13 amino acids. The V end lost 3 bases, the J end lost 0 bases, and 3 bases lay between the germline ends. The table lists this clone with a few counts. Sequencing used immunoSEQ multiplex PCR; TCRdb keeps in-frame clones, though not all of them. Of 30,000 to 40,000 clones in the sample, 80% to 90% are singletons; the top ten hold about 22%. Specimen: PBMCs. The rearrangement uses TRBV18 and TRBJ2-1; D is unclear. The TCR sequence derives from a woman aged 60 to 75 with lung cancer. The CDR3 bases are TGTGCCAGCTCACCCAGCTCCTACAATGAGCAGTTCTTC. It encodes CASSPSSYNEQFF.